This TCR beta chain emerged from a study of blood T cells in healthy people across ages. Study-wide points: The study lacked donor CMV status, which possibly confounded expanded clonotype changes.

Germline V CDR1 and CDR2: MDHEN, SYDVKM. The CDR3 is made up of 13 amino acids. V lost 8 bases to trimming and J lost 0 bases, with 11 bases between them. This clonotype came up a few times. Its matching antigen is unknown. Extractions gave at least 5.5 micrograms of total RNA per sample. Through a sample-barcoded 5' primer and a J-beta primer mix, a second PCR was run for roughly 7 to 11 cycles. TCRdb re-called the 5' RACE reads with MiXCR, one entry per CDR3 protein. The sample has approximately 940,000 distinct CDR3 sequences, around 46% seen once. This receptor was obtained from a man aged 30 to 39 in good health. The chain uses TRBV28 and TRBJ2-7, with a tentative D call TRBD1 (6 bases). Sequenced: blood. The CDR3 here is CASWDKVSYEQYF. The CDR3 DNA sequence: TGTGCCAGCTGGGACAAGGTCTCCTACGAGCAGTACTTC.